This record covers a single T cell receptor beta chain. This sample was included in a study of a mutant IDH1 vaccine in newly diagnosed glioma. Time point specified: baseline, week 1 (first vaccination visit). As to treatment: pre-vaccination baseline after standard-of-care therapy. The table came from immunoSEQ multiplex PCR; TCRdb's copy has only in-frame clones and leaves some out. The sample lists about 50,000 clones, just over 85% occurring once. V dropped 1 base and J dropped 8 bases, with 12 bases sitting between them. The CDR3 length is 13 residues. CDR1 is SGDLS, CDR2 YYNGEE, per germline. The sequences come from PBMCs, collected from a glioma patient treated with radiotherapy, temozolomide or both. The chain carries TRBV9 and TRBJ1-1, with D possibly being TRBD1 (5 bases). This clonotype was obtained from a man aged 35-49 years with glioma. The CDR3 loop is CASSVLTAPEAFF. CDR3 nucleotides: TGTGCCAGCAGCGTATTGACAGCCCCCGAAGCTTTCTTT.